This T cell receptor beta chain came from a study of blood T cell repertoires in COVID-19. Looking at the study overall: T cells, B-cell-depleted T cells, or PBMCs supplied cDNA or gDNA.

In the original analysis: Nucleated cell counts were estimated from reference gene primer amplification. The data were produced by immunoSEQ multiplex PCR, yet TCRdb's version contains in-frame clones alone and is incomplete. Clonal size and the V and J genes are those of that table, whereas D and trimming came from the DNA. The sample gives roughly 190,000 clones, around 82% of which show up once; about a sixth is in the top ten. The sample holds a few counts of this clone. Participants were aged about 18 to 90 years, lived in 24 US areas, and enrolled virtually. Looked up from germline, CDR1 is MNHEY and CDR2 is SVGAGI. With 6 bases removed from V and 10 bases from J, the gap between germline ends came to 19 bases. The CDR3 runs to 15 residues.

This clonotype was obtained from a woman in her forties or fifties with acute COVID-19. This chain joins TRBV6-5 and TRBJ1-6; D possibly corresponds to TRBD1 (5 bases). The sample taken for sequencing was PBMCs or T cells enriched from blood (not recorded which). The CDR3 DNA reads TGTGCCAGCAGGGAGGGGCGTACCTTGAACTCACCCCTCCACTTT. The encoded protein is CASREGRTLNSPLHF.